What follows are 26 T cell receptor beta chains derived from one specimen sequenced in a study of blood T cell repertoires in COVID-19. Here immunoSEQ multiplex PCR was the method, and the copy in TCRdb shows in-frame clones only, minus some. The data hold about 190,000 clones, with roughly 80% observed a single time. Sample: PBMCs or T cells enriched from blood (not recorded which). The receptors stem from a woman under 40 who had recovered from COVID-19.

The gene calls are TRBV7-9 and TRBJ1-2; TRBD1 matches at 7 bases. Germline CDR1 is SEHNR and CDR2 is FQNEAQ (reference sequence). Trimming removed 8 bases from V and 0 bases from J; junction bases left unmatched: 6. The CDR3 sequence is 14 residues long. The CDR3 reads CASHFQGANYGYTF. The DNA for the CDR3 is TGTGCCAGCCACTTTCAGGGGGCTAACTATGGCTACACCTTC.

V is TRBV24-1 and J is TRBJ2-5; 9 nucleotides align to TRBD2. V gave up 3 bases and J gave up 5 bases; unmatched junction bases: 9. Germline-derived CDR1 and CDR2 are KGHDR and SFDVKD. This CDR3 is 16 amino acids long. CDR3 protein: CATSDRLAEGWETQYF. CDR3 bases: TGTGCCACCAGTGATCGACTAGCGGAGGGGTGGGAGACCCAGTACTTC.

The chain couples TRBV18 to TRBJ1-5, with a possible D match to TRBD1 (5 bases). CDR3 length: 15 residues. Germline CDR1 KGHSH, CDR2 LQKENI. Trimming removed 5 bases from V and 6 bases from J, with 17 bases in between. CDR3 bases: TGTGCCAGCTCAGAACAAGGGGCGGTGGGTCAGCCCCAGCATTTT. Protein product: CASSEQGAVGQPQHF.

The V gene is TRBV6-6, the J gene TRBJ1-4; 7 nucleotides align to TRBD1. With V trimmed by 2 bases and J by 8 bases, 8 bases remained unmatched. CDR1 and CDR2 from the germline V gene are MNHNY and SVGAGI (reference sequence). CDR3 size: 15 residues. In nucleotides, the CDR3 is TGTGCCAGCAGTTACACGGGACAGCCCGGGGAAAAACTGTTTTTT. This sequence encodes CASSYTGQPGEKLFF.

This chain uses TRBV6-1 with TRBJ2-3; 10 bases match TRBD2. The trim removed 2 bases at V and 7 bases at J, leaving 18 bases unmatched. This CDR3 comprises 19 residues. The V gene's germline CDR1 is MNHNS and CDR2 SASEGT. The CDR3 loop is CASSEWGAVSGGAGYTQYF. In nucleotides, the CDR3 is TGTGCCAGCAGTGAATGGGGAGCGGTCAGCGGGGGGGCTGGATATACGCAGTATTTT.

The chain carries TRBV30 and TRBJ2-1, with a tentative D call TRBD2 (6 bases). V was pared by 0 bases and J by 1 base, with 10 bases between. The germline V gene has CDR1 GTSNPN and CDR2 SVGIG (reference sequence). The CDR3 is made up of 15 amino acids. The CDR3 here is CAWSVGGASYNEQFF. DNA of the CDR3: TGTGCCTGGAGTGTAGGCGGGGCTTCCTACAATGAGCAGTTCTTC.

This sequence joins TRBV6-5 and TRBJ1-2; D perhaps matches TRBD1 (6 bases). The CDR3 contains 14 residues. V lost 7 bases and J 4 bases, leaving 16 bases between the germline ends. Germline V gene sequence: CDR1 MNHEY, CDR2 SVGAGI. In DNA, the CDR3 is TGTGCCAGCATTCTCCTGGGGACAACCTATGGCTACACCTTC. Protein product: CASILLGTTYGYTF.

V is TRBV5-1 and J is TRBJ2-2, with 9 bases matching TRBD2. The trim removed 1 base at V and 5 bases at J, leaving 6 bases unmatched. CDR1 and CDR2 (germline): SGHRS, YFSETQ. The CDR3 is 16 residues long. The CDR3 DNA reads TGCGCCAGCAGCTTGAGGGTAGCGGGAGATACCGGGGAGCTGTTTTTT. It codes for CASSLRVAGDTGELFF.

This clone was picked up a small number of times. The chain is built from TRBV27 and TRBJ1-2; D ambiguous. Germline V gene data show CDR1 as MNHEY and CDR2 as SMNVEV (reference sequence). The CDR3 has 15 residues. V lost 8 bases and J 1 base, leaving 17 bases between the germline ends. CDR3 bases: TGTGCCAGCCGCCGGACGGGAGGAGTTAACTATGGCTACACCTTC. It is translated as CASRRTGGVNYGYTF.

This chain joins TRBV24-1 and TRBJ2-2, with a possible D match to TRBD2 (5 bases). This CDR3 is built from 16 residues. The V gene lost 3 bases and the J gene lost 4 bases, with 14 bases spanning the gap. Germline loops: CDR1 KGHDR, CDR2 SFDVKD. CDR3 nucleotides: TGTGCCACCAGTGATGTCGGGGTAGCTCGCACCGGGGAGCTGTTTTTT. Amino acid sequence: CATSDVGVARTGELFF.

This rearrangement joins TRBV19 to TRBJ1-1; D gene unclear. The CDR3 length is 12 residues. Germline loops: CDR1 LNHDA, CDR2 SQIVND (reference sequence). Trimming removed 6 bases from V and 3 bases from J, with 8 bases in between. CDR3 region: CASRRGHTEAFF. DNA for the CDR3: TGTGCCAGTAGGAGAGGGCACACTGAAGCTTTCTTT. The variable domain in full, with the rest retrieved from reference TRBV19 and TRBJ1-1, is DGGITQSPKYLFRKEGQNVTLSCEQNLNHDAMYWYRQDPGQGLRLIYYSQIVNDFQKGDIAEGYSVSREKKESFPLTVTSAQKNPTAFYLCASRRGHTEAFFGQGTRLTVV.

This chain links TRBV6-5 with TRBJ1-2; 7 bases fit TRBD1. CDR1 and CDR2 from the germline V gene are MNHEY and SVGAGI. There are 14 residues in the CDR3. Losses at the gene ends were 7 bases for V and 7 bases for J; bases not matched to a gene: 12. The CDR3: CASTAEGAIVGYTF. The CDR3 DNA reads TGTGCCAGCACCGCAGAGGGGGCAATAGTTGGCTACACCTTC.

This chain uses TRBV10-2 with TRBJ1-5, with no clear D. Germline V gene sequence: CDR1 WSHSY, CDR2 SAAADI. Trimming left V 6 bases short and J 3 bases short, with 15 bases between. The CDR3 extends over 15 amino acids. CDR3 sequence reads: CASRRTVEYNQPQHF. CDR3 nucleotides: TGCGCCAGCAGACGGACTGTTGAATACAATCAGCCCCAGCATTTT.

This clone appeared a single time. J is TRBJ2-3 and V is TRBV2, with D tentatively TRBD1 (6 bases). The CDR3 runs 13 residues. Germline V gene data show CDR1 as SNHLY and CDR2 as FYNNEI. Deletions cut 6 bases from V and 2 bases from J, with 9 bases between. The chain's CDR3 is CASRWDTTDTQYF. The CDR3 DNA follows: TGTGCCAGCAGGTGGGACACCACAGATACGCAGTATTTT.

The genes are TRBV27 and TRBJ2-3; the match to TRBD2 covers 10 bases. There are 20 residues in the CDR3. Germline loops: CDR1 MNHEY, CDR2 SMNVEV (reference sequence). The junction had 15 bases not matched to a gene; V was cut back by 1 base and J by 2 bases. CDR3 bases: TGTGCCAGCAGTTTATTAAGAGCTAGCGGGAGTAAGGCTTCCACAGATACGCAGTATTTT. This sequence encodes CASSLLRASGSKASTDTQYF.

V usage is TRBV12-3 or TRBV12-4 and J usage is TRBJ2-1, with D perhaps TRBD2 (6 bases). V was shortened by 1 base and J by 9 bases, with 10 bases between the two germline ends. CDR3 length: 13 amino acids. CDR3 sequence: CASSLESGSEQFF. The CDR3 nucleotides read TGTGCCAGCAGTTTAGAAAGCGGGTCTGAGCAGTTCTTC.

The gene calls are TRBV28 and TRBJ2-7; TRBD2 matches 8 bases. The J segment lost 3 bases and the V segment lost 6 bases, leaving 7 bases of the junction unmatched. The germline V gene has CDR1 MDHEN and CDR2 SYDVKM. The CDR3 covers 14 residues. In nucleotides, the CDR3 is TGTGCCAGCAGAACCGGGACTAGGAACTACGAGCAGTACTTC. Its protein product is CASRTGTRNYEQYF.

The V call is TRBV27, the J call TRBJ1-3; possible D gene TRBD1, 6 bases. The CDR3 has 15 amino acids. The V gene's germline CDR1 is MNHEY and CDR2 SMNVEV (reference sequence). Trimming shortened V by 7 bases and J by 2 bases, and 15 bases separated the two germline ends. The CDR3 spells CASTLRGATGNTIYF. CDR3 nucleotide sequence: TGTGCCAGCACCCTCCGGGGGGCTACTGGAAACACCATATATTTT.

This clone was found once. The gene calls are TRBV10-3 and TRBJ1-2, with D tentatively TRBD1 (6 bases). The CDR3 totals 14 residues. CDR1 is ENHRY and CDR2 is SYGVKD in the germline V gene. V dropped 0 bases and J dropped 4 bases, with 9 bases sitting between them. The CDR3 here is CAISESVTGYGYTF. In DNA form, the CDR3 reads TGTGCCATCAGTGAGTCGGTGACAGGCTATGGCTACACCTTC.

The gene calls are TRBV5-4 and TRBJ1-4; 7 bases match TRBD1. The CDR3 has 16 residues. CDR1 SGHNT and CDR2 YYREEE come from the germline V gene (reference sequence). J was trimmed by 4 bases and V by 4 bases; bases with no gene match: 10. The CDR3 protein is CASSHRRDRNNEKLFF. The CDR3 nucleotides read TGTGCCAGCAGCCATCGACGGGACAGAAATAATGAAAAACTGTTTTTT.

V is TRBV5-8 and J is TRBJ2-1; 8 nucleotides align to TRBD2. V shed 7 bases, J shed 15 bases, and the junction held 9 bases outside the gene matches. The CDR3 spans 11 residues. CDR1 and CDR2 from the germline V gene are SGHTS and YDEGEE. The CDR3 sequence is CASPGERGWFF. Here the CDR3 DNA reads TGTGCCAGCCCGGGAGAGCGGGGGTGGTTCTTC.

This clone was detected once. The chain is built from TRBV28 and TRBJ1-3; 11 bases are shared with TRBD1. Losses at the gene ends were 7 bases for V and 2 bases for J; bases not matched to a gene: 7. The CDR3 spans 16 residues. Germline V lookup: CDR1 MDHEN, CDR2 SYDVKM. For the CDR3, the DNA is TGTGCCAGCATCCGGGACAGGGGGACTCCTGGAAACACCATATATTTT. This codes for CASIRDRGTPGNTIYF.

The rearrangement links TRBV11-3 to TRBJ1-1; 9 bases map to TRBD1. CDR1 is SGHNT and CDR2 is YENEEA in the germline V gene. After removal of 5 bases from V and 3 bases from J, the junction contained 4 bases not matched to a gene. This CDR3 comprises 14 residues. The CDR3 DNA follows: TGTGCCAGCAGCCGGACAGGGGCTGACACTGAAGCTTTCTTT. Translated, it gives CASSRTGADTEAFF.

A few counts support this clone. The chain employs TRBV28 and TRBJ1-3, with 9 bases fitting TRBD1. This CDR3 comprises 14 residues. The germline V gene has CDR1 MDHEN and CDR2 SYDVKM. V lost 8 bases and J lost 2; bases outside the gene matches: 4. CDR3 amino acids: CASLDRGTGNTIYF. In nucleotides, the CDR3 is TGTGCCAGCTTGGACAGGGGAACTGGAAACACCATATATTTT.

The V and J genes are TRBV6-5 and TRBJ2-7; 10 positions agree with TRBD1. The V segment lost 6 bases and the J segment 6 bases; nucleotides outside the gene matches: 5. CDR1 MNHEY and CDR2 SVGAGI come from the germline V gene. This CDR3 contains 13 residues. The CDR3 nucleotides read TGTGCCAGCAGCGGGACAGGGGTTACCGAGCAGTACTTC. This translates into CASSGTGVTEQYF.

This clone was seen a single time. CDR3 protein: CASSEPTGIDSGNTIYF. The DNA for the CDR3 is TGCGCCAGCAGTGAACCGACAGGGATCGACTCTGGAAACACCATATATTTT. This chain connects TRBV10-2 to TRBJ1-3; 7 bases are a match to TRBD1. Germline lookup yields CDR1 WSHSY and CDR2 SAAADI. V lost 3 bases and J lost 0; bases outside the gene matches: 8. The CDR3 extends over 17 amino acids.